A selection of T cell receptor beta chains follows, all from one sample in a study of cytomegalovirus exposure and HLA in healthy donors. The data were produced by immunoSEQ multiplex PCR, yet TCRdb's version contains in-frame clones alone and is incomplete. The sample lists over 110,000 clones; roughly four fifths were seen once. The sample consisted of PBMCs. The receptors originated from a male donor in good health and CMV-seronegative. The CDR3 runs from the conserved cysteine through the conserved F or W. A D gene is named only where the DNA matches it firmly. Size values are once, few and many counts, or a class for expanded clones, and some rows have none.

j_call d_call clone_size v_call cdr3_nt cdr3_aa
TRBJ1-5 - - TRBV30 TGTGCCTGGAGTGCAATGGAGAGCAATCAGCCCCAGCATTTT CAWSAMESNQPQHF
TRBJ2-1 - - TRBV7-3 TGTGCCAGCAGCTTGTACAGGGAAAAGGGTGAGCAGTTCTTC CASSLYREKGEQFF
TRBJ1-1 - - TRBV9 TGTGCCAGCAGCGATCAAAGGGGCCGGGACACTGAAGCTTTCTTT CASSDQRGRDTEAFF
TRBJ2-7 TRBD2 - TRBV6-1 TGTGCCAGCAAAGGGACTACGCCCTACGAGCAGTACTTC CASKGTTPYEQYF
TRBJ1-2 - few TRBV18 TGTGCCAGCTCACCAGGGCAGGCTAACTATGGCTACACCTTC CASSPGQANYGYTF
TRBJ2-7 TRBD2 - TRBV2 TGTGCCAGCATACTAGCGGGATTTTTCGAGCAGTACTTC CASILAGFFEQYF
TRBJ2-7 - - TRBV6-5 TGTGCCAGCAATCGCGGGACCTCTGGGGAGCAGTACTTC CASNRGTSGEQYF
TRBJ2-5 - - TRBV7-3 TGTGCCAGCAGCTTGACTGGAAACCAAGAGACCCAGTACTTC CASSLTGNQETQYF
TRBJ2-7 - once TRBV7-8 TGTGCCAGCAGCTTAGTAAGGGGATCCTACGAGCAGTACTTC CASSLVRGSYEQYF
TRBJ2-3 - - TRBV11-3 TGTGCCAGCAGCCCCAGCGGGAGCACAGATACGCAGTATTTT CASSPSGSTDTQYF
TRBJ2-3 - - TRBV21-1 TGTGCCAGCAGCAACGGGGGGACCGCTACCCGCATTAGCACAGATACGCAGTATTTT CASSNGGTATRISTDTQYF
TRBJ2-7 - once TRBV5-6 TGTGCCAGCAGCTTGGGATACACCGCTCCTTACGAGCAGTACTTC CASSLGYTAPYEQYF
TRBJ2-5 - - TRBV19 TGTGCCAGTAGTATGGTAGCGGAAGAGACCCAGTACTTC CASSMVAEETQYF
TRBJ1-2 - - TRBV7-2 TGTGCCAGCAGCCCCGGGGGGGGCGGCCGGTATGGCTACACCTTC CASSPGGGGRYGYTF
TRBJ2-7 - few TRBV19 TGTGCCAGTAGTATAGGGACACAATACGAGCAGTACTTC CASSIGTQYEQYF
TRBJ2-7 - - TRBV19 TGTGCCAGTAGTATCGTCGGAGGCTACGAGCAGTACTTC CASSIVGGYEQYF
TRBJ1-5 TRBD1 - TRBV19 TGTGCCAGTAGTATCGGCAGGGGGAATCAGCCCCAGCATTTT CASSIGRGNQPQHF
TRBJ1-5 - - TRBV19 TGTGCCAGTAGTATTAATGGGCCACAGCCCCAGCATTTT CASSINGPQPQHF
TRBJ2-1 TRBD1 - TRBV5-4 TGTGCCAGCAGCTTACACAGGGGGTGTAATGAGCAGTTCTTC CASSLHRGCNEQFF
TRBJ2-2 TRBD2 - TRBV5-4 TGTGCCAGCAGCTTGATCAGCGGGAGTGGTACCGGGGAGCTGTTTTTT CASSLISGSGTGELFF
TRBJ2-1 TRBD2 - TRBV29-1 TGCAGCGTTAGGAATGAGGGGAGGGGTGAGCAGTTCTTC CSVRNEGRGEQFF
TRBJ1-5 TRBD1 - TRBV7-9 TGTGCCAGCAGCAGAGACAGGGTCCGCAATGGGAGCAATCAGCCCCAGCATTTT CASSRDRVRNGSNQPQHF
TRBJ2-7 - - TRBV28 TGTGCCAGCAGTACTGGGCAGGGTTACGAGCAGTACTTC CASSTGQGYEQYF
TRBJ1-3 - - TRBV4-3 TGCGCCAGCAGCCAAGATTTAACCACAGAGAGCTCTGGAAACACCATATATTTT CASSQDLTTESSGNTIYF
TRBJ2-2 - - TRBV6-4 TGTGCCAGCACTCGCCCCGGGACTTATAACACCGGGGAGCTGTTTTTT CASTRPGTYNTGELFF
TRBJ1-4 - few TRBV5-8 TGTGCCAGCAGCCCAGGGGTCTCAACTAATGAAAAACTGTTTTTT CASSPGVSTNEKLFF
TRBJ2-2 - - TRBV14 TGTGCCAGCAGCCGAAACCAGGGAAGGCCCGGGGAGCTGTTTTTT CASSRNQGRPGELFF
TRBJ2-7 TRBD2 - TRBV4-2 TGTGCCAGCAGCCAAGGGCCCAGCAGGACGGGGGGGGAGCAGTACTTC CASSQGPSRTGGEQYF
TRBJ2-3 TRBD2 - TRBV20-1 TGCAGTGCTAGACTAGCGGGGGCGCAGTATTTT CSARLAGAQYF
TRBJ2-1 - once TRBV11-2 TGTGCCAGCAGCACCGCGGCCGTGCGGGAGCAGTTCTTC CASSTAAVREQFF
TRBJ2-7 - - TRBV6-1 TGTGCCAGCAGTCCCCGAAGCGGGTTGACCTACGAGCAGTACTTC CASSPRSGLTYEQYF